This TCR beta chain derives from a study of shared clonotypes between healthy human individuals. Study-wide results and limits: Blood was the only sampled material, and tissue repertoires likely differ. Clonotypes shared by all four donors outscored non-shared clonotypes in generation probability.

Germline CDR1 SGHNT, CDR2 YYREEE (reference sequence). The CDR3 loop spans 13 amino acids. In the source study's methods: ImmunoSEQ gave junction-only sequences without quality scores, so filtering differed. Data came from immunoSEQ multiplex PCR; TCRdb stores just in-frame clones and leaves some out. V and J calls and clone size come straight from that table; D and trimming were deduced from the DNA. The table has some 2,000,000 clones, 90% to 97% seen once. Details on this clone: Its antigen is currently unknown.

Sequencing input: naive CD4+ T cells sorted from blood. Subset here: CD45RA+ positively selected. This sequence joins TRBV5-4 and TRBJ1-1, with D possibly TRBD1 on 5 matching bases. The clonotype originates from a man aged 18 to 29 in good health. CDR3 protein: CVTWRGAAPEAFF. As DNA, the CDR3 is TGTGTCACCTGGAGAGGGGCTGCTCCTGAAGCTTTCTTT. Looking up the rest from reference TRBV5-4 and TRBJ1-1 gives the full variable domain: ETGVTQSPTHLIKTRGQQVTLRCSSQSGHNTVSWYQQALGQGPQFIFQYYREEENGRGNFPPRFSGLQFPNYSSELNVNALELDDSALYLCVTWRGAAPEAFFGQGTRLTVV.